These 13 T cell receptor beta chains came from one sample sequenced in a study of kidney transplant recipient with SARS-CoV-2 infection. Using its own MiXCR run on the reads, TCRdb lists one record per CDR3 protein. The sample includes 200,000 to 300,000 distinct CDR3 sequences, 29% of them seen just once. Here the sequenced sample was a blood sample, taken at baseline and between days 110 and 120 from a kidney transplant recipient. The receptors here all came from a male patient aged 30 to 39 who had COVID-19 and was a kidney transplant recipient. Some T cells here may be from the graft donor.

Worth noting for this clonotype: A read error may explain this, as a much larger clone is one base away. The CDR3 nucleotides read TGTGCCAGCAGCCCACGGGACACATCCTACGAGCAGTACTTC. Translating gives CASSPRDTSYEQYF. The chain links TRBV7-8 to TRBJ2-7, with D possibly being TRBD1 (6 bases). V shed 5 bases and J shed 1 base, with 12 bases lying between them. This CDR3 region has 14 residues. Germline-derived CDR1 and CDR2 are SGHVS and FQNEAQ.

This clonotype occurred many times. The chain's CDR3 is CASSQVSRALSYEQYF. CDR3 nucleotides: TGTGCCAGCAGCCAAGTGTCCAGGGCACTTTCCTACGAGCAGTACTTC. The chain couples TRBV3-1 to TRBJ2-7, with D tentatively TRBD1 (5 bases). Germline V lookup: CDR1 LGHDT, CDR2 YNNKEL (reference sequence). The CDR3 runs 16 residues. The V and J ends lost 1 base and 1 base respectively, with 14 bases between them.

The chain combines TRBV10-2 with TRBJ1-1, with D maybe TRBD1 (6 bases). There are 13 residues in the CDR3. The V gene's germline CDR1 is WSHSY and CDR2 SAAADI. Trimming took off 7 bases at V and 1 base at J, with 10 bases between the two ends. The CDR3, as DNA: TGCGCCAGCATCGGACAGCCGAACACTGAAGCTTTCTTT. Its translation is CASIGQPNTEAFF.

Ten or more counts support this clonotype. V usage is TRBV20-1 and J usage is TRBJ1-2, with no clear D. V lost 4 bases, J lost 4 bases, and 22 bases lay in between. This CDR3 comprises 16 residues. The germline V gene encodes CDR1 DFQATT and CDR2 SNEGSKA (reference sequence). The CDR3 region is CSAIRQLFRKTYGYTF. The CDR3 DNA follows: TGCAGTGCTATACGGCAGCTGTTTCGAAAGACCTATGGCTACACCTTC.

This clonotype came up many times. The V and J genes are TRBV11-1 and TRBJ1-2, with no clear D. Germline CDR1 is SGHAT and CDR2 is FQDESV (reference sequence). The CDR3 length is 13 residues. The V end was cut by 5 bases, the J end by 2 bases, with 9 bases between. In DNA, the CDR3 is TGTGCCAGCAGCGGGGATTTAAACTATGGCTACACCTTC. This sequence encodes CASSGDLNYGYTF.

Turning to this clonotype: The conserved phenylalanine or tryptophan normally closing the CDR3 is absent here, so this likely arose from a read error. The DNA is omitted, as the CDR3 cannot be located on it reliably, and the CDR3 follows TCRdb's listing. The gene calls are TRBV30 and TRBJ2-1; the table names TRBD2, a call not compared with the DNA. From germline, CDR1 is GTSNPN and CDR2 SVGIG (reference sequence). Ends included, the CDR3 has 8 residues. This chain's CDR3 is CAWSVLTS.

This clonotype came up many times. The rearrangement links TRBV6-5 to TRBJ2-7; TRBD1 is a possible D gene (6 bases). The CDR3 covers 16 residues. Germline CDR1 is MNHEY and CDR2 is SVGAGI. Trimming pared 6 bases from V and 3 bases from J, leaving 21 bases between. CDR3 sequence (DNA): TGTGCCAGCAGGTCCATCCCTCACAGGGTGTGCTACGAGCAGTACTTC. It codes for CASRSIPHRVCYEQYF.

The table lists this clonotype with a few counts. This chain joins TRBV20-1 and TRBJ2-5, with 7 bases matching TRBD1. This CDR3 has 15 residues. Germline V gene sequence: CDR1 DFQATT, CDR2 SNEGSKA (reference sequence). V lost 3 bases, J lost 5 bases, and 12 bases stayed unmatched. CDR3 sequence (DNA): TGCAGTGCTAGGGTTACGACAGGGCTCGGGGAGACCCAGTACTTC. Translated, it gives CSARVTTGLGETQYF.

As concerns this clonotype: This could be a read error, since a much larger clone is one nucleotide away. The chain recombines TRBV6-5 with TRBJ1-6; possible D gene TRBD1, 5 bases. Per germline, CDR1 MNHEY and CDR2 SVGAGI. The CDR3 has 19 amino acids. V was cut by 5 bases and J by 1 base, with 21 bases left in between. For the CDR3, the DNA is TGTGCCAGCAGTGAACGAGGGGAAACTGGGGGGTCCTATAATTCACCCCTCCACTTT. Amino acid sequence: CASSERGETGGSYNSPLHF.

Details on this clonotype: The junction and the germline gene differ at one end; a read error may be behind it. Written as DNA, the CDR3 is TGCAGTGCTAGTCTTCCGGGATATGAGACCCATTACTTC. Protein sequence: CSASLPGYETHYF. This chain links TRBV20-1 with TRBJ2-5; D perhaps matches TRBD2 (5 bases). The germline V gene has CDR1 DFQATT and CDR2 SNEGSKA (reference sequence). The CDR3 spans 13 residues.

The gene calls are TRBV20-1 and TRBJ2-4; TRBD2 might be the D (6 bases). Trimming took 2 bases from V and 15 from J, leaving 20 bases between them. The CDR3 is 13 residues long. CDR1 and CDR2 (germline): DFQATT, SNEGSKA (reference sequence). The CDR3: CSARLAGRETPYF. The CDR3 coding sequence is TGCAGTGCTAGACTTGCGGGACGGGAGACCCCGTACTTC.

This clonotype was counted at least ten times. This chain joins TRBV6-2 or TRBV6-3 and TRBJ1-2; D ambiguous. The V end was cut by 5 bases, the J end by 4 bases, with 23 bases between. CDR1 and CDR2 (germline): MNHEY, SVGEGT. The CDR3 contains 17 residues. CDR3 loop: CASSGSRCIGKTYGYTF. The CDR3 nucleotides read TGTGCCAGCAGTGGATCACGCTGCATCGGAAAGACCTATGGCTACACCTTC.

Turning to this clonotype: It may be a read error: a sequence one base away is much more abundant. This chain joins TRBV5-1 and TRBJ2-7; 14 nucleotides align to TRBD2. CDR1 and CDR2 from the germline V gene are SGHRS and YFSETQ. There are 17 residues in the CDR3. The CDR3 protein is CTSSPGLAGDYAYEQYF. In DNA, the CDR3 is TGCACCAGCAGCCCGGGACTAGCGGGAGATTACGCCTACGAGCAGTACTTC.